This T cell receptor (beta chain) originates from a study of T cell responses to AZD1222 COVID-19 vaccine. Study-wide points: As reported, nearly half of all spike-specific TCRs target variant regions that are unmutated. The study found vaccine-associated CD4 TCRs spanning spike, dominant at 160-218 and 743-854. Mostly white British, mostly female donors; authors suggested clonal diversity may be underestimated. Baseline serostatus was positive in only six AZD1222 recipients.

Notes on this clone: Its antigen is currently unknown.

The method was immunoSEQ multiplex PCR; TCRdb's version includes in-frame clones alone and lacks a portion of them. Of about 150,000 clones listed, 86% are singletons. V lost 5 bases and J 2 bases, leaving 15 bases between the germline ends. Germline assignment: CDR1 MGHDK and CDR2 SYGVNS. CDR3 size: 15 residues. The receptor comes from an adult in good health. This material consisted of peripheral blood, taken on day 0 of MenACWY control vaccination. The chain employs TRBV25-1 and TRBJ1-1, with a weak D call TRBD1 (6 bases). The CDR3 spells CASSIRGARNTEAFF. For the CDR3, the DNA is TGTGCCAGCAGTATAAGGGGGGCGAGAAACACTGAAGCTTTCTTT.